This T cell receptor (beta chain) was sequenced for a study of blood T cell repertoires in COVID-19. The germline V gene encodes CDR1 SNHLY and CDR2 FYNNEI. CDR3 size: 12 residues. Trimming shortened V by 6 bases and J by 5 bases, and 7 bases separated the two germline ends. Clinical histories supplied by participants themselves formed the basis of cohort assignment. Donors in Cohort 3 who had recovered were those with two negative PCRs, healthcare professional clearance, or resolution of their symptoms. Authors' analysis steps: Nucleated cell number was recorded as an estimate derived from reference gene primer amplification. The repertoire was sequenced with immunoSEQ multiplex PCR; TCRdb's copy has only in-frame clones and lacks some. The V and J calls and clone size are taken from that table; D and trimming were inferred from the DNA. The sample records 400,000 to 450,000 clones, 80% to 90% being singletons.

The receptor was isolated from a man aged 25-45 years who had recovered from COVID-19. This chain joins TRBV2 and TRBJ1-4, with D unclear. Sample: PBMCs or T cells enriched from blood (not recorded which). CDR3 residues: CASRAENEKLFF. The DNA of the CDR3 is TGTGCCAGCAGGGCGGAGAATGAAAAACTGTTTTTT. The full variable domain, completed using reference TRBV2 and TRBJ1-4, is EPEVTQTPSHQVTQMGQEVILRCVPISNHLYFYWYRQILGQKVEFLVSFYNNEISEKSEIFDDQFSVERPDGSNFTLKIRSTKLEDSAMYFCASRAENEKLFFGSGTQLSVL.